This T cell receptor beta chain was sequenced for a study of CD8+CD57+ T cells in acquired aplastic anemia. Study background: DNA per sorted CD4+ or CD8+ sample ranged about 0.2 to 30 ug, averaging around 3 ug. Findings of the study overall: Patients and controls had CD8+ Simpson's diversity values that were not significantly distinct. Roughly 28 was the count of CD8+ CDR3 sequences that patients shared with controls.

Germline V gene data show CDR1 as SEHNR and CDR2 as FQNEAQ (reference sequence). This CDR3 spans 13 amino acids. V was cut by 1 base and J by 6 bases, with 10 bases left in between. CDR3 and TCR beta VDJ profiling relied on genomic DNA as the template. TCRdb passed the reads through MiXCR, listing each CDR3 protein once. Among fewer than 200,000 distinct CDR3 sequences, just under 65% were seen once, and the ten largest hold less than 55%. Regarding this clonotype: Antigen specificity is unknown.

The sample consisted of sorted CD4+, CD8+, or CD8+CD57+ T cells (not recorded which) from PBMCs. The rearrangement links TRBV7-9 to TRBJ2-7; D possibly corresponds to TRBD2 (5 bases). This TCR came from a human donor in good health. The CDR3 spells CASSLVLAPEQYF. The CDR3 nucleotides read TGTGCCAGCAGCTTAGTGCTAGCTCCCGAGCAGTACTTC. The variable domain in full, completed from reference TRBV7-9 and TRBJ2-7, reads DTGVSQNPRHKITKRGQNVTFRCDPISEHNRLYWYRQTLGQGPEFLTYFQNEAQLEKSRLLSDRFSAERPKGSFSTLEIQRTEQGDSAMYLCASSLVLAPEQYFGPGTRLTVT.